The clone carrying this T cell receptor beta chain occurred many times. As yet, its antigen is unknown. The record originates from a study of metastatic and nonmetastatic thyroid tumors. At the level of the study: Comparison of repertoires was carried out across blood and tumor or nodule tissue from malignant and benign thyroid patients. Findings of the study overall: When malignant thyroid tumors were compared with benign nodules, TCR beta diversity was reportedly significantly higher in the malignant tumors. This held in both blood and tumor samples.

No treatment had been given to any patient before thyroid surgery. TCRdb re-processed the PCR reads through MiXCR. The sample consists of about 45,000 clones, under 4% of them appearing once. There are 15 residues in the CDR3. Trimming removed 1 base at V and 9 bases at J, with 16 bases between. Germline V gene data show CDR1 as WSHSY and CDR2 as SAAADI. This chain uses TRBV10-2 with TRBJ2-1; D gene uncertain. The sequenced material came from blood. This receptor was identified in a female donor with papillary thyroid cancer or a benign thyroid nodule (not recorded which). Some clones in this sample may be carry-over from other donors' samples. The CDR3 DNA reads TGCGCCAGCAGTGAGTGGATGGAGCCTAATGTTGAGCAGTTCTTC. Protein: CASSEWMEPNVEQFF.